Listed here are 25 T cell receptor beta chains from one sample, sequenced in a study of shared clonotypes between healthy human individuals. Profiling relied on immunoSEQ multiplex PCR, and the TCRdb table lists in-frame clones only, not all of them. Here the sample spans millions of clones, around nine tenths being singletons. The sample consisted of naive CD4+ T cells sorted from blood. Subset reported: CD45RA+ positively selected. The source is a man between 18 and 35 years old in good health.

The V and J genes are TRBV4-1 and TRBJ2-5; 8 nucleotides line up with TRBD2. This CDR3 contains 16 residues. V trimming: 0 bases; J trimming: 2 bases; junction bases outside the gene matches: 5. From germline, CDR1 is MGHRA and CDR2 YSYEKL. As DNA, the CDR3 is TGCGCCAGCAGCCAAGATCTAACTAGCGGACAAGAGACCCAGTACTTC. Translating it yields CASSQDLTSGQETQYF.

CDR3 in amino acids: CAPRRGAGNTIYF. The CDR3 DNA reads as TGTGCCCCGCGTAGGGGCGCGGGAAACACCATATATTTT. The chain links TRBV6-4 to TRBJ1-3; the D gene is possibly TRBD1 (5 bases). This CDR3 is 13 amino acids long. Germline V lookup: CDR1 MRHNA, CDR2 SNTAGT. Trimming left V 11 bases short and J 4 bases short, with 15 bases between.

The V and J genes are TRBV21-1 and TRBJ2-7; the D segment call TRBD1 is taken from the table without a DNA check. TRBV21-1 is a pseudogene locus. The CDR3 spans 15 residues. The CDR3 spells CASSRGGDRGLFQYF. The CDR3, as DNA: TGTGCCAGCAGCCGCGGGGGGGACAGGGGCCTGTTTCAGTACTTC.

For this clone: This sample also contains other DNA sequences that code for the same CDR3. J is TRBJ2-3 and V is TRBV20-1; D remains ambiguous. Per the germline V gene, CDR1 is DFQATT and CDR2 is SNEGSKA (reference sequence). The CDR3 contains 11 residues. Trimming cost V 5 bases and J 4 bases, with 7 bases left between them. CDR3 nucleotide sequence: TGCAGTGCTTCACTCTCAGATACGCAGTATTTT. Residues: CSASLSDTQYF.

About this clone: This sample includes further DNA sequences coding for the same CDR3. The genes are TRBV6-1 and TRBJ1-5; the D is unclear. Trimming shortened V by 3 bases and J by 0 bases, and 9 bases separated the two germline ends. CDR1 and CDR2 (germline): MNHNS, SASEGT. The CDR3 has 15 amino acids. CDR3 coding DNA: TGTGCCAGCAGTGACGGCGGCCTTAGCAATCAGCCCCAGCATTTT. As protein: CASSDGGLSNQPQHF.

This chain uses TRBV5-1 with TRBJ1-4; D is unresolved. Trimming removed 0 bases from V and 2 bases from J, with 14 bases in between. Germline-derived CDR1 and CDR2 are SGHRS and YFSETQ. The CDR3 has 17 amino acids. CDR3: CASSLGETRWTNEKLFF. The DNA of the CDR3 is TGCGCCAGCAGCTTGGGGGAAACTCGATGGACTAATGAAAAACTGTTTTTT.

This chain connects TRBV6-5 to TRBJ2-1; the match to TRBD1 covers 7 bases. This CDR3 comprises 15 residues. From germline, CDR1 is MNHEY and CDR2 SVGAGI. V was pared by 0 bases and J by 4 bases, with 3 bases of the junction left unmatched. CDR3 coding DNA: TGTGCCAGCAGTTACTCGCAGGGGGATTACAATGAGCAGTTCTTC. Protein sequence: CASSYSQGDYNEQFF.

This clone is a singleton in its sample. The sample has other DNA sequences that encode this CDR3 too. The J gene is TRBJ2-5, the V gene TRBV28; 8 bases align to TRBD1. The germline V gene encodes CDR1 MDHEN and CDR2 SYDVKM. The length of the CDR3 is 13 residues. J gave up 5 bases and V 5 bases, and 4 bases lay outside the gene matches. CDR3 DNA: TGTGCCAGCAGTCCAGGGGGCGGGGAGACCCAGTACTTC. Amino acids: CASSPGGGETQYF. Variable domain in full (rest from reference TRBV28 and TRBJ2-5): DVKVTQSSRYLVKRTGEKVFLECVQDMDHENMFWYRQDPGLGLRLIYFSYDVKMKEKGDIPEGYSVSREKKERFSLILESASTNQTSMYLCASSPGGGETQYFGPGTRLLVL.

This clone was seen just once. The chain joins TRBV5-1 to TRBJ2-1; no reliable D call. Trimming cost V 5 bases and J 9 bases, with 30 bases left between them. This CDR3 region has 18 residues. CDR1 SGHRS and CDR2 YFSETQ come from the germline V gene. Here the CDR3 reads CASSPVEWPLIPCGEQFF. DNA of the CDR3: TGCGCCAGCAGTCCCGTTGAATGGCCCCTCATCCCTTGCGGTGAGCAGTTCTTC.

V is TRBV30 and J is TRBJ1-4; D not certain. The CDR3 is made up of 19 amino acids. Per germline, CDR1 GTSNPN and CDR2 SVGIG (reference sequence). The germline V and J ends were trimmed by 0 bases and 3 bases, with 23 bases remaining between them. CDR3 bases: TGTGCCTGGAGTGTGTCATTTTCTGGGCCCCGCCGCGCTAATGAAAAACTGTTTTTT. Translating gives CAWSVSFSGPRRANEKLFF.

The chain combines TRBV11-2 with TRBJ2-1, with D uncertain. This CDR3 spans 16 amino acids. The V gene's germline CDR1 is SGHAT and CDR2 FQNNGV. Trimming stripped 0 bases from V and 5 bases from J, with 14 bases between. The chain's CDR3 is CASSLDSTRTNNEQFF. The CDR3 bases are TGTGCCAGCAGCTTAGATTCGACCCGGACCAACAATGAGCAGTTCTTC.

The V call is TRBV11-3, the J call TRBJ2-7, with 11 positions matching TRBD1. The CDR3 sequence is 15 residues long. The germline CDR1 and CDR2 sequences are SGHNT and YENEEA. The V and J ends lost 5 bases and 2 bases, in that order; junction bases with no gene match: 5. This CDR3 is CASSPGTGGTYEQYF. CDR3 bases: TGTGCCAGCAGCCCAGGGACAGGGGGTACCTACGAGCAGTACTTC.

This chain joins TRBV30 and TRBJ1-1; unclear D gene. V was trimmed by 3 bases and J by 10 bases, leaving 12 bases between them. Germline V gives CDR1 GTSNPN, CDR2 SVGIG (reference sequence). The CDR3 has 11 amino acids. CDR3 amino acids: CAWSPIRAAFF. The CDR3 DNA sequence: TGTGCCTGGAGCCCAATTAGGGCAGCTTTCTTT.

This clone was seen just once. The chain has TRBV19 and TRBJ1-1, with D perhaps matching TRBD1 (5 bases). Trimming shortened V by 5 bases and J by 5 bases, and 15 bases separated the two germline ends. This CDR3 comprises 14 residues. Germline-derived CDR1 and CDR2 are LNHDA and SQIVND (reference sequence). CDR3 coding DNA: TGTGCCAGTAGTGCCCAGGGTGTTATAACTGAAGCTTTCTTT. Encoded protein: CASSAQGVITEAFF.

This sequence joins TRBV6-1 and TRBJ2-7, with D tentatively TRBD1 (6 bases). V was clipped by 0 bases and J by 1 base, with 10 bases between them. Germline CDR1 reads MNHNS; CDR2 reads SASEGT. The CDR3 has 15 amino acids. CDR3 in amino acids: CASSEALDSSYEQYF. The CDR3 DNA is TGTGCCAGCAGTGAAGCGTTGGACAGTTCCTACGAGCAGTACTTC.

This clone was seen only once. This sequence joins TRBV19 and TRBJ2-7; no clear D gene. The CDR3 sequence is 13 residues long. CDR1 is LNHDA and CDR2 is SQIVND in the germline V gene (reference sequence). The germline V and J ends were trimmed by 5 bases and 3 bases, with 11 bases remaining between them. The CDR3 here is CASSRLVFYEQYF. Here the CDR3 DNA reads TGTGCCAGTAGTCGTCTGGTTTTCTACGAGCAGTACTTC.

The chain is built from TRBV19 and TRBJ2-5; D is possibly TRBD2 (6 bases). The CDR3 consists of 16 residues. V lost 1 base to trimming and J lost 4 bases, with 16 bases between them. The germline CDR1 and CDR2 sequences are LNHDA and SQIVND (reference sequence). The CDR3 spells CASSIGGVSYRETQYF. CDR3 DNA sequence: TGTGCCAGTAGTATAGGGGGGGTTAGTTACAGAGAGACCCAGTACTTC.

In this sample, this clone turned up once. The V and J genes are TRBV5-1 and TRBJ2-1; tentatively, D is TRBD1 (6 bases). This CDR3 is built from 14 residues. CDR1 and CDR2 (germline): SGHRS, YFSETQ. V was trimmed by 2 bases and J by 2 bases, leaving 8 bases between them. The CDR3 DNA reads as TGCGCCAGCAGCTTCGAGGGGGCCTACAATGAGCAGTTCTTC. As protein: CASSFEGAYNEQFF.

The rearrangement joins TRBV11-2 to TRBJ2-5, with D perhaps TRBD2 (6 bases). The J call may be incorrect, as the DNA end agrees better with TRBJ2-7. Looked up from germline, CDR1 is SGHAT and CDR2 is FQNNGV. The CDR3 consists of 16 residues. DNA of the CDR3: TGTGCCAGCAGCTTAGCGTCTGGGACTGCCCCCTACGAGCAGTACTTC. Its protein is CASSLASGTAPYEQYF.

The genes are TRBV6-6 and TRBJ2-3; 8 bases are shared with TRBD2. Germline lookup yields CDR1 MNHNY and CDR2 SVGAGI (reference sequence). The CDR3 sequence is 16 residues long. V lost 6 bases to trimming and J lost 5 bases; unmatched junction nucleotides: 13. The CDR3, as DNA: TGTGCCAGCAGAGCCCCCCGGGGGGGCGCGATAGATACGCAGTATTTT. Encoded protein: CASRAPRGGAIDTQYF.

The chain employs TRBV7-2 and TRBJ2-2, with 8 bases aligning to TRBD1. V dropped 2 bases and J dropped 7; count of bases not matched to a gene: 3. This CDR3 is 14 amino acids long. Germline loops: CDR1 SGHTA, CDR2 FQGNSA. The CDR3 loop is CASSLQGAGGELFF. The CDR3 DNA is TGTGCCAGCAGCTTACAGGGGGCGGGCGGGGAGCTGTTTTTT. Full variable domain (rest looked up from reference TRBV7-2 and TRBJ2-2): GAGVSQSPSNKVTEKGKDVELRCDPISGHTALYWYRQSLGQGLEFLIYFQGNSAPDKSGLPSDRFSAERTGGSVSTLTIQRTQQEDSAVYLCASSLQGAGGELFFGEGSRLTVL.

The chain joins TRBV5-1 to TRBJ2-2, with D unresolved. CDR3 length equals 15 residues. The V and J ends lost 1 base and 1 base respectively, with 8 bases between them. From germline, CDR1 is SGHRS and CDR2 YFSETQ. Here the CDR3 reads CASSLKAVNTGELFF. The CDR3 DNA sequence: TGCGCCAGCAGCTTGAAGGCGGTGAACACCGGGGAGCTGTTTTTT.

DNA of the CDR3: TGTGCCAGCAGCGTAGCAACTAGCGGGAGTAGTGAGCAGTTCTTC. Its translation is CASSVATSGSSEQFF. The chain employs TRBV9 and TRBJ2-1; 11 nucleotides line up with TRBD2. V lost 0 bases to trimming and J lost 9 bases; unmatched junction nucleotides: 5. Germline V gene data show CDR1 as SGDLS and CDR2 as YYNGEE. The CDR3 has 15 residues.

This chain links TRBV28 with TRBJ2-1, with 8 bases matching TRBD2. Germline CDR1 is MDHEN and CDR2 is SYDVKM. CDR3 length equals 15 residues. V was clipped by 5 bases and J by 6 bases; unmatched bases: 9. CDR3 nucleotide sequence: TGTGCCAGCAGTCGACGGGAGGGCGTGATCAATGAGCAGTTCTTC. Protein: CASSRREGVINEQFF.

This chain joins TRBV7-9 and TRBJ2-1; TRBD2 matches at 12 bases. Per germline, CDR1 SEHNR and CDR2 FQNEAQ (reference sequence). The CDR3 is made up of 17 amino acids. The V and J ends lost 5 bases and 1 base, in that order; junction bases with no gene match: 6. In DNA, the CDR3 is TGTGCCAGCAGCCCGACTAGCGGGAGTGTTTCCTACAATGAGCAGTTCTTC. This translates into CASSPTSGSVSYNEQFF.